This record covers a single T cell receptor beta chain. What it recognizes is unknown. The data derive from a study of T-cell memory formation after mild COVID-19. Study-wide results and limits: The pre-infection memory compartment contained some responding clones, suggesting cross-reactive memory joined. Clones from the second wave (peaking day 37) had unconfirmed SARS-CoV-2 specificity.

The CDR3 is made up of 15 amino acids. Germline CDR1 is SGHVS and CDR2 is FQNEAQ. Trimming removed 6 bases from V and 6 bases from J; junction bases left unmatched: 10. Each CDR3 protein gets one entry after TCRdb re-called the 5' RACE reads with MiXCR. The table includes roughly 200,000 distinct CDR3 sequences, roughly 17% detected once. Specimen: PBMCs or a T cell subset sorted from them (not recorded which). This receptor was taken from an adult woman who had mild COVID-19 (a few samples of this study predate the infection). Cell type and time point are not known. The chain carries TRBV7-8 and TRBJ2-7, with TRBD2 matching 11 bases. The CDR3: CASSPGTSGTREQYF. The CDR3 DNA sequence: TGTGCCAGCAGTCCCGGGACTAGCGGAACCCGCGAGCAGTACTTC.